The T cell receptor (beta chain) described here comes from a study of STAT3 mutations in large granular lymphocyte leukemia (dated by TCRdb to between 2018 and 2020). Background on the whole study: About half of the T-LGLL patients who underwent longitudinal sequencing carried canonical activating STAT3 mutations. As controls, the study also included longitudinal sequencing of a couple of patients with natural killer LGL leukemia. Some 17 representative T-LGLL cases were selected from an initial cohort of under 250 LGL patients for longitudinal TCRbeta and STAT3 sequencing. For each patient, sequencing was performed at an average of about 4.3 time points, with a range of 2 to 8 samplings. One or more immunosuppressive therapy regimens were given to more than half of T-LGLL patients, and hematologic response was seen in around two fifths of the treated patients. Patients with T-cell large granular lymphocyte leukemia underwent serial deep sequencing of TCRbeta CDR3 and STAT3 to reconstruct clonal hierarchy and dynamics. What the work shows at the level of the full study, not this receptor alone: Because no samples were available when a clone first appeared, clonal expansion was inferred from samplings taken at other points. Several patients had a dominant TCR clone burden greater than the STAT3 mutant burden, which suggests that the STAT3 mutation arose secondarily within a clone that had already expanded. Since codominant clonotypes persisted in some patients, a small but highly pathogenic clone may have gone undetected. TCR clonotype switching after therapy was observed in about 35% of the 18 patients, and all newly emerging clones were found to be STAT3 wild type. At least one immunodominant TCRbeta clonotype was present in every T-LGLL patient, and multiple immunodominant subclonotypes appeared in about half of the T-LGLL patients. Linking therapy response to changes in TCR clonal burden was complicated by variable intervals between samplings and by differing treatment regimens.

This clone is considered medium-sized (0.01 to 0.1%). Its antigen is still unknown. The input lacks base qualities; no much larger clone sits a single base away. DNA was extracted from blood mononuclear cells, and the same DNA was used for both TCR and STAT3 sequencing. Trimming removed 0 bases from V and 4 bases from J, leaving 6 bases between the germline ends. CDR1 and CDR2 are drawn from the germline V gene (reference sequence): GTSNPN, SVGIG. From cysteine to phenylalanine, the CDR3 is 12 amino acids long. Only CDR3 DNA remains: 36 bases, in frame from the first base. TCRbeta libraries were sequenced on an Illumina MiSeq, and an average of about 42,000 productive templates per sample was obtained. Using multiplex PCR amplification, the immunoSEQ assay generated the TCRbeta CDR3 libraries. Per the source publication's procedure: Following a previously defined approach, repertoire diversity was calculated, and values close to 0 point to extremely monoclonal samples. Drawn from immuneACCESS, this table holds only the in-frame rearrangements with V and J called that TCRdb kept. Clones are partly lost; checked studies trace under half to an unresolved V gene and leave the rest unexplained. From that table come the V and J calls and clone size; the DNA was used to work out D and trimming. In all, the sample holds 1,400 or so clones, and around 2.3% of those were seen once. The ten largest clones capture 62% of the sample.

The chain uses TRBV30 and TRBJ2-5; no D segment can be confidently identified. The receptor was isolated from a human donor with T large granular lymphocyte leukemia. Some clones in this sample may be carry-over from other donors' samples. What was sequenced was PBMCs. CDR3 protein: CAWSVRGETQYF. The nucleotide sequence reads TGTGCCTGGAGTGTTCGTGGAGAGACCCAGTACTTC.